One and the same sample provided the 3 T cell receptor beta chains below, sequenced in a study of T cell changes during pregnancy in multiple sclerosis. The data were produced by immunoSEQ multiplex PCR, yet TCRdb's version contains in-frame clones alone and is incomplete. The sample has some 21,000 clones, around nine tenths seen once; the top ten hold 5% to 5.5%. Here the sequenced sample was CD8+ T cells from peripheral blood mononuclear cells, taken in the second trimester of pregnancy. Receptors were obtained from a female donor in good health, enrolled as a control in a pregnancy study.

The CDR3 spells CASSLNQRETQYF. Here the CDR3 DNA reads TGTGCCAGCAGCTTAAATCAGCGTGAGACCCAGTACTTC. This rearrangement joins TRBV7-6 to TRBJ2-5; D gene ambiguous. Trimming removed 2 bases from V and 5 bases from J, with 9 bases in between. Germline CDR1 reads SGHVS; CDR2 reads FNYEAQ. The CDR3 has 13 residues.

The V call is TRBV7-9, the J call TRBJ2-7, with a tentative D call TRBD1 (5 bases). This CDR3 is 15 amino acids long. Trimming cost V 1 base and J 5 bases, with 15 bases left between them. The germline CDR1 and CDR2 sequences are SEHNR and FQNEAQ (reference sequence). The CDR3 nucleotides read TGTGCCAGCAGCTTAGAGGGGTACCCCGACCACGAGCAGTACTTC. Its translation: CASSLEGYPDHEQYF.

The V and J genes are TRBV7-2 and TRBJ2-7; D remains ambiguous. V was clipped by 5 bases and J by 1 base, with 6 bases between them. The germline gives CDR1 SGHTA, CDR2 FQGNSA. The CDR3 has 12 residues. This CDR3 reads CASSAGSYEQYF. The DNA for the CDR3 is TGTGCCAGCAGCGCCGGGTCCTACGAGCAGTACTTC.